This T cell receptor (beta chain) was profiled in a study of CD8 T cells in Susac syndrome. RNA in amounts of roughly 0.5 to 1 ug was reverse transcribed with random hexamers. TCR beta CDR3 was amplified by immunoSEQ multiplex PCR. This amplification extended across 54 Vbeta and 13 Jbeta segments. TCRdb re-analysed the immunoSEQ multiplex PCR reads in MiXCR, keeping a single row per CDR3 protein. Of hundreds of thousands of distinct CDR3 sequences listed, around 83% are singletons. Trimming took 10 bases from V and 2 from J, leaving 22 bases between them. Germline CDR1 reads MNHNS; CDR2 reads SASEGT. This CDR3 comprises 16 residues. TCR beta sequencing covered blood CD8+ and CD4+ T cells. Each multiple sclerosis control was a treatment-naive patient with relapsing-remitting disease that was either stable or active.

This sequence originates from a human donor with multiple sclerosis. The chain combines TRBV6-1 with TRBJ2-3; the D gene could be TRBD1 or TRBD2 (6 bases each). Specimen: CD8+ T cells from PBMCs. CDR3 nucleotides: TGTGCCACCTTCCCGGCCGGGGGCCGGGCCACAGATACGCAGTATTTT. It is translated as CATFPAGGRATDTQYF.